This TCR beta chain derives from a study of blood T cell repertoires in COVID-19 (TCRdb year 2020). With respect to the entire study: The collaborator samples originated in the United States, Italy and Spain and spanned the acute and convalescent phases of COVID-19. Samples were obtained from the ongoing ImmuneRACE study (first 160 participants) and from about 1,300 subjects provided by 6 global collaborators. The material from the prospective study consisted of cDNA or gDNA derived from T cells, B-cell-depleted T cells, or PBMCs. Where available, HLA class I and class II types were obtained from metadata supplied by the sample provider rather than from assay-based typing. Nearly every sample came with metadata listing a de-identified subject ID, COVID-19 status, age in years and sex. The repertoires were released in a freely available public database intended as a resource for research on the immune response to SARS-CoV-2. Deeply sampled blood TCRbeta repertoires from subjects exposed to, actively infected with, or recovered from COVID-19 were included in the dataset. The study at large found these results: How much clinical and demographic metadata was included differed by source and by participant, and the metadata was provided uncurated.

The immunoSEQ Assay, a bias-controlled multiplex PCR, was used to amplify TCRbeta CDR3 regions from genomic DNA. The original pipeline was this. Nucleated cell counts per sample were estimated from amplification of reference gene primers within the assay. Sequence reads were collapsed and filtered to measure the absolute abundance of every unique TCRbeta CDR3 rearrangement. For each sample, productive Simpson clonality was calculated as the square root of Simpson's diversity index over productive rearrangements. As stored in TCRdb, this immuneACCESS dataset retains in-frame rearrangements with V and J assigned. A fraction of the clones does not appear; measured against another copy, unresolved V genes explain less than half of the discrepancy, and the remainder lacks a known reason. From that table come the V and J calls and clone size; the DNA was used to work out D and trimming. The table for this sample lists 200,000 to 250,000 clones; about 88% of them were counted only once. Roughly 4% of the sample rests with the top ten.

In the prospective study, participants were roughly 18 to 95 years old, resided in about two dozen geographic areas of the United States, and were enrolled through a virtual design. To assign participants to cohorts, the prospective study relied on clinical history that participants themselves reported in a screening survey and a study questionnaire. Exposed participants had been in contact, within 2 weeks of entering the study, with a person who had a PCR-confirmed or clinician-diagnosed case of COVID-19. In the prospective study, whole blood, serum and a nasopharyngeal or oropharyngeal swab were collected from each participant by mobile phlebotomists. Prospective study participants could optionally give additional blood draws and questionnaires over an approximately two-month period. Before DNA extraction, blood samples from the prospective study were shipped at room temperature or frozen. Counted from cysteine to phenylalanine, this CDR3 has 16 amino acids. Here the CDR3 DNA is all that survives: 48 bases in frame from base 1. Sequences LGHNA (CDR1) and YNFKEQ (CDR2) are obtained from the germline V gene. Relative to germline, V is missing 1 base and J is missing 3 bases, with 4 bases of the junction outside any gene match.

As for this clone: The antigen it binds to is not known. One base away there is no much larger clone; base qualities are not given.

Sequenced sample: PBMCs or T cells enriched from blood (not recorded which). The clonotype comes from a woman aged 25 to 45 who had been exposed to COVID-19. The rearranged chain carries TRBV4-2 and TRBJ2-7; 12 central bases correspond to TRBD2. The DNA is TGTGCCAGCAGCCAAGGACTAGCGGGGGTGCTCTACGAGCAGTACTTC. Translated, it reads CASSQGLAGVLYEQYF.